The text below deals with one T cell receptor beta chain. From germline, CDR1 is SGDLS and CDR2 YYNGEE. This CDR3 contains 12 residues. Deletions cut 0 bases from V and 8 bases from J, with 5 bases between. This record comes from a study of OX40 agonist ivuxolimab in advanced cancers. Study-wide background: Ivuxolimab is an agonistic anti-OX40 (CD134) antibody, and patients were treated with it.

Repertoires were generated with immunoSEQ multiplex PCR, while TCRdb's copy carries only in-frame clones and drops some. The data contain some 64,000 clones, roughly nine tenths of them seen just once; the ten biggest clones take up roughly a sixth. The V gene is TRBV9, the J gene TRBJ2-2; D not certain. The receptor comes from an adult with an advanced solid tumor such as melanoma, head and neck, liver or kidney cancer. Sample: CD4+ or CD8+ T cells sorted from blood, taken in a trial of the OX40 agonist ivuxolimab. The CDR3 nucleotides read TGTGCCAGCAGCGTAGCGGAGGGGGAGCTGTTTTTT. As protein: CASSVAEGELFF.